This T cell receptor beta chain was captured in a study of blood T cell repertoires in COVID-19. The wider study: Samples came from the United States, Italy and Spain, spanning acute and convalescent COVID-19. In each case, the material was cDNA or gDNA derived from T cells, B-cell-depleted T cells, or PBMCs.

Using immunoSEQ multiplex PCR, the repertoire was profiled, and TCRdb retains in-frame clones only, with some absent. Of 200,000 to 250,000 clones listed, around 86% were seen once; the top ten hold 2.2%. This clone has a single count. V dropped 8 bases and J dropped 1 base, with 15 bases sitting between them. Germline values: CDR1 MNHEY, CDR2 SVGAGI. This CDR3 has 14 amino acids. Sequenced material: peripheral blood. The chain is built from TRBV6-5 and TRBJ2-7, with D unclear. This TCR was recovered from a man younger than 45 who had recovered from COVID-19. CDR3 in amino acids: CASSDSYRSYEQYF. DNA of the CDR3: TGTGCCAGCTCCGACTCCTACCGGTCCTACGAGCAGTACTTC.